This T cell receptor beta chain was retrieved from a study of shared clonotypes between healthy human individuals. Study information: The study used three CD4 naive, three CD4 memory, two CD8 naive and one CD8 memory plate per donor.

Study-wide findings and caveats: Large sequencing depth failed to make sorted-subset sequencing complete, rarefaction showed. Generally, naive subsets came out with larger estimated richness than memory subsets.

Profiled with immunoSEQ multiplex PCR; TCRdb holds only in-frame clones, not every one. The sample holds about 1.1 million clones; 70% to 80% are singletons and the top ten take around 0.61%. Regarding this clone: The antigen is undetermined.

The sequence was obtained from a man aged 18 to 29 in good health. Some clones in this sample may be carry-over from other donors' samples. Sequencing was performed on memory CD4+ T cells from PBMCs. Regarding subset: CD45RA-negative fraction.

In nucleotides, the CDR3 is TGTGCCAGCACCCCCCTGGACAGGGCGGCGGGAAACACCATATATTTT. Its translation: CASTPLDRAAGNTIYF. The chain has TRBV28 and TRBJ1-3, with TRBD1 identical over 8 bases. The germline V gene has CDR1 MDHEN and CDR2 SYDVKM. The CDR3 extends over 16 amino acids. V was clipped by 7 bases and J by 4 bases; unmatched bases: 12.